This T cell receptor beta chain stems from a study of T cells in Graves' hyperthyroidism and ophthalmopathy. With respect to this clonotype: Mismatch with germline at one junction end may stem from a read error.

Authors of the study amplified TCR beta CDR3 regions from RNA transcripts. HTBI primers were used for first-round RT-PCR of the TCR CDR3. TCRdb re-called the multiplex PCR reads through MiXCR, storing one row per CDR3 protein. The sample yields 610,000 or so distinct CDR3 sequences, around 42% seen once. The germline V gene encodes CDR1 SGHAT and CDR2 FQDESV (reference sequence). This CDR3 spans 14 amino acids. Specimen: peripheral blood or thyroid tissue (not recorded which). The sequence was collected from a woman younger than 30 with Graves' hyperthyroidism. This chain uses TRBV11-1 with TRBJ1-2; tentatively, D is TRBD1 (6 bases). The CDR3 sequence: CAGSLTNRDYGYTF. Written as DNA, the CDR3 is TGTGCCGGCAGCTTAACGAACAGGGACTATGGCTACACCTTC.